The 2 T cell receptor beta chains given below trace back to one sample, sequenced in a study of glioma-infiltrating T cells. Amplification of TCR alpha and beta CDR3 regions from RNA used iRepertoire nested multiplex PCR. MiXCR, applied by TCRdb to the multiplex PCR reads, yields one record per CDR3 protein. The sample shows about 400,000 distinct CDR3 sequences, 41% of them seen only once. The specimen was glioma tissue, nonneoplastic brain tissue, or PBMCs (not recorded which). The receptors were gathered from a human donor with low-grade glioma or glioblastoma, undergoing nonglioma brain surgery, or in good health (not recorded which).

The chain employs TRBV27 and TRBJ1-3; no clear D. This CDR3 has 18 amino acids. Germline-derived CDR1 and CDR2 are MNHEY and SMNVEV (reference sequence). Trimming took off 6 bases at V and 1 base at J, with 22 bases between the two ends. The CDR3 sequence is CASSQEQRGRRSGNTIYF. The CDR3, as DNA: TGTGCCAGCAGCCAAGAACAACGAGGAAGGAGATCTGGAAACACCATATATTTT.

This clonotype was seen just once. At one boundary the junction diverges from the germline segment, which might be a read error. This chain connects TRBV7-7 to TRBJ1-5; D gene uncertain. The germline gives CDR1 SSHAT, CDR2 FNYEAQ (reference sequence). This CDR3 is built from 16 residues. CDR3 in amino acids: CASSLTSALEGRPQHF. CDR3 nucleotides: TGTGCTAGCAGCTTAACTAGCGCCCTCGAAGGTCGGCCCCAGCATTTT.